This T cell receptor (beta chain) was sequenced during a study of cytomegalovirus exposure and HLA in healthy donors (dated by TCRdb to the late 2010s). Study-wide context: According to an earlier analysis of 587 of the donors, about 179 million T cells yielded roughly 100 million unique TCR beta sequences and more than 250 Gb of sequence data. Approximately 310 gigabases of sequencing data and around 87 million unique TCR sequences were included in an early release covering 500 to 750 HLA-typed donors. Of the 300 to 500 genotyped donors, 81% were placed in the genetic ancestry cluster associated with self-reported Caucasian donors. The study aimed to test whether signatures of past pathogen exposure could be identified by cataloging public T cell receptors. The T cell repertoires of several hundred subjects were profiled by immunosequencing and related to cytomegalovirus serostatus. A separate validation cohort of more than 100 different subjects was used in addition to the 666-subject first cohort. To predict cytomegalovirus infection status, the study combined high-throughput TCR immunosequencing, statistical association of individual TCRs with disease status, and machine learning. In a later analysis, previously published TCR beta repertoires from several hundred donors were re-analyzed and high-resolution HLA genotyping was added so that TCR occurrence patterns could be studied. Rather than using new phenotypic data, the later analysis identified candidate immune exposures from TCR beta sequences and from how often those sequences occurred across donors. An earlier analysis of 587 of the donors used high-throughput TCR beta sequencing to judge whether each TCR beta V gene segment behaved as functional or pseudogenic. Donor age, sex, ethnicity and CMV serostatus were collected together with the repertoire data. A later genetic analysis took genome-wide SNP genotypes for about 65% of the 666 donors and used that subset as a discovery cohort. Every discovery cohort repertoire had been produced on one sequencing platform. HLA typing covered class I and class II loci at four-digit resolution. The number of typed donors differed by locus: about 620-640 for A, B, C, DRB1 and DQB1; 500 to 550 for DQA1; 606 for DPA1; and roughly 450 for DPB1. Roughly five DR-DQ haplotypes were treated as single units for association and clustering because of strong linkage in the cohort. On average, roughly 240,000 unique TCR beta nucleotide sequences were sequenced per donor among 350 to 400 genotyped donors of the cohort, with roughly 18% of those sequences being non-productive.

Library construction relied on the immunoSEQ multiplex PCR assay. For the multiplex PCR, a mixture combining 60 forward primers for TCR Vbeta segments and 13 reverse primers for TCR Jbeta segments was used. A multiplex PCR assay on genomic DNA amplified the CDR3 region of rearranged TCR beta genes. Amplified TCR beta libraries were sequenced as 87-base-pair reads on the Illumina HiSeq System. In the authors' own workflow: Across the 670 or so repertoires, a later analysis counted 78 million or so unique TCR beta chains, approximately 10 million of which were shared by at least two donors. To remove PCR and sequencing errors, raw reads were error-corrected and collapsed into unique sequences using a nearest-neighbor algorithm that merged closely related sequences. Alignment of CDR3 sequences to IMGT reference sequences was used to assign V, D and J gene segments. For a sequence to be retained, at least a six-nucleotide match to both a V gene segment and a J gene segment was required. A rearrangement was called productive if the CDR3 had no stop codons and remained in frame with V and J, and every other rearrangement was called non-productive. Following IMGT convention, CDR3 was defined as the stretch from the second conserved V-encoded cysteine up to the conserved J-encoded phenylalanine. Sequences without an unambiguous match to a single V gene segment were excluded from the earlier analysis of 500 to 700 of the donors. An earlier analysis of 587 of the donors called V segments functional above 56.7% productive rearrangements and segregating when the between-donor standard deviation exceeded 5%. A statistical classification framework was developed to diagnose cytomegalovirus status using the catalog of TCR beta chain sequences. In a later analysis, TCR nucleotide sequences were compared against IMGT/GENE-DB human TR gene sequences so that V and J genes could be assigned. Using the TCRdist pipeline, a later analysis assigned CDR3 sequences along with most-parsimonious VDJ recombination scenarios. In a later analysis, every TCR beta chain was defined by the combination of its CDR3 amino acid sequence and its V-gene family, and reads without a unique V-gene family were dropped. To address suspected cross-contamination and a sequencing artifact, a later analysis removed a few hundred highly shared, low-generation-probability nucleotide sequences. A later analysis calculated a clonal expansion index for each public chain from normalized within-repertoire ranks of inferred template counts. Generation probabilities in a later analysis came from a VDJ recombination model fitted to out-of-frame rearrangements, and those results were checked against IGoR. A later analysis scored TCR-TCR, TCR-HLA and TCR-CMV co-occurrence with hypergeometric tests, applying a repertoire-size bias correction to TCR pairs. False discovery rates were estimated in a later analysis by permuting HLA or CMV assignments 20 times. In a later analysis, co-occurring TCRs were grouped with DBSCAN, and TCRdist sequence similarity was added when clustering was performed within HLA-allele-positive subsets. Repertoires with fewer than 30,000 or more than 120,000 public chains were left out of co-occurrence clustering, as were a handful of repertoires with anomalous nucleotide sharing. TCRdb took this table from immuneACCESS and kept in-frame rearrangements with V and J called. Such tables lack part of the clones; where checked against another copy, unresolved V genes explain under half of the gap, and the rest is unexplained. V and J calls and clone size are given by that table; D and trimming were obtained from the DNA. In all, the sample holds roughly 120,000 clones, and 50% to 65% of those were seen once. The top ten clonotypes cover roughly 10% of the sample.

The cohort comprised around 690 healthy bone marrow donors. At the time of sampling, all cohort members were nominally healthy, though unrecorded immune exposures were likely present. The donor was CMV seropositive and belonged to the group of 250 to 300 seropositive cohort members. Each donor provided a peripheral blood sample, and peripheral blood mononuclear cells were used for TCR beta sequencing. The Qiagen DNeasy Blood Extraction Kit was used to extract genomic DNA from the blood cell samples. A note on this clone: Its antigen specificity is not known. Base qualities are not at hand, and no much larger clone is one base apart.

The junction carries 17 bases between V and J, which are trimmed by 5 bases and 6 bases respectively. Via the germline V gene, CDR1 is SGHTA and CDR2 FQGTGA. The CDR3 runs 15 amino acids, cysteine and phenylalanine included. The only DNA kept is the CDR3, 45 bases in frame from the first base. Results the study describes overall, beyond this receptor: Because the 87-base-pair reads could not distinguish some IMGT-functional V segments, including TRBV6-2 and TRBV6-3, those segments were excluded. The study listed around 160 TCR beta chains as associated with cytomegalovirus. According to a later analysis, parvovirus B19, influenza, CMV and Epstein-Barr virus appeared linked to several top co-occurrence clusters. Most CMV-associated TCR beta chains appeared to be HLA-restricted in a later analysis, and the HLA associations seemed to be driven largely by CMV exposure. The classifier was reported to diagnose cytomegalovirus status with high specificity and sensitivity in both the original and validation cohorts. In a later analysis, the rate of TCR association differed among HLA loci, with DRB1 alleles having the most associated TCRs and HLA-C alleles having the fewest. Specific HLA alleles were associated with roughly 16,000 TCR beta sequences at a false discovery rate of 0.05 in a later analysis. Because HLA typing was unavailable for some donors at each locus, only the typed subset was used in association tests. Because counts were too low, roughly 17 rarely observed V segments, including chromosome 9 orphons, were left out of the earlier analysis of several hundred of the donors. Most TCR sequences were seen in very few donors, while some public TCRs were found in many individuals. When HLA alleles, especially DR and DQ, strongly co-occurred, TCR associations were difficult to assign to individual alleles. A further reported finding was that TCR beta sequences accurately predicted the HLA-A and HLA-B alleles for most subjects in the first cohort. A cluster of highly shared sequence variants was judged likely to be a technical artifact of the sequencing pipeline. An earlier analysis of 587 of the donors showed that most TCR beta V segments appeared in productive rearrangements either about 90% or about 30% of the time, which broadly matched IMGT annotations. V-gene and J-gene trimming of TCR beta chains was associated with a missense DCLRE1C variant in a later genetic analysis, and the association was replicated in an independent cohort. In a later genetic analysis, fewer N-insertions in productive TCRs were reported among donors in an Asian-associated ancestry cluster than the roughly 640-donor mean. In vitro tests confirmed that a few of the cytomegalovirus-associated TCR beta chains recognize cytomegalovirus antigens. Only TCR beta chains were sequenced in this cohort, and the absence of alpha or paired-chain data limited detectable features. Linkage disequilibrium might explain the correlated functional status among segregating V segments, but an unknown experimental factor could not be ruled out. A later analysis found that HLA-associated TCR beta chains were more clonally expanded and had lower generation probabilities than equally common non-associated chains. Sequencing depth was assumed to be roughly uniform across donors in the presence/absence analyses, though that assumption may not hold. Immune exposure information for the cohort was limited to CMV serostatus. The authors suggested that the approach could potentially be extended to other disease states and immunological phenotypes.

This TCR was recovered from a woman aged 40 to 50 in good health and CMV-seropositive. In this chain, TRBV7-3 is recombined with TRBJ2-1; a tentative D call is TRBD2 (7 bases match). The sequenced sample consisted of PBMCs. The nucleotides read TGTGCCAGCAGCGCCGGGGGCGGGAGACCCAATGAGCAGTTCTTC. This codes for CASSAGGGRPNEQFF.